A single sample gave rise to the 27 T cell receptor beta chains below, sequenced in a study of CD4 T cells in relation to SARS-CoV-2 and coronaviruses. Unexposed donor CD4+ T cells date from about 2011-2018, before the COVID-19 pandemic. The cells were cultured for about ten days before CD4+ T cells were isolated. Produced via immunoSEQ multiplex PCR; TCRdb's table is partial and in-frame only. Altogether around 29,000 clones are present, about three quarters being singletons, with the ten largest covering roughly 14%. These receptors lack a known antigen. Sequencing was carried out using CD4+ T cells from PBMCs, cultured in vitro. The receptor set was obtained from a human donor in good health.

This clone appeared once. The genes are TRBV6-5 and TRBJ1-1; no reliable D call. The CDR3 spans 15 residues. V was shortened by 7 bases and J by 4 bases, with 19 bases between the two germline ends. Germline V gene data show CDR1 as MNHEY and CDR2 as SVGAGI. The CDR3 region has the DNA TGTGCCAGCACATGGTACTTTAGGGCAGTCACTGAAGCTTTCTTT. Its translation is CASTWYFRAVTEAFF.

The CDR3 region has the DNA TGTGCCAGCAGCGTAGCGGGAGGGTTCGAGACCCAGTACTTC. This gives the protein CASSVAGGFETQYF. This rearrangement joins TRBV9 to TRBJ2-5, with 8 bases aligning to TRBD2. Trimming cost V 0 bases and J 5 bases; bases outside gene matches: 3. This CDR3 is built from 14 residues. The germline V gene encodes CDR1 SGDLS and CDR2 YYNGEE.

V and J are TRBV27 and TRBJ2-7, with TRBD1 matching 8 bases. The CDR3 runs to 14 residues. V dropped 6 bases and J dropped 3; count of bases not matched to a gene: 7. The germline gives CDR1 MNHEY, CDR2 SMNVEV (reference sequence). The CDR3 sequence is CASSRTGIGYEQYF. For the CDR3, the DNA is TGTGCCAGCAGCCGGACAGGGATCGGCTACGAGCAGTACTTC.

This clone was picked up a small number of times. The chain uses TRBV18 and TRBJ2-7; 10 positions agree with TRBD1. CDR1 and CDR2 from the germline V gene are KGHSH and LQKENI. V lost 3 bases and J lost 6; bases outside the gene matches: 8. This CDR3 has 15 residues. In DNA form, the CDR3 reads TGTGCCAGCTCACCTTCGGGACAGGGGTTGGGCGAGCAGTACTTC. Protein sequence: CASSPSGQGLGEQYF. Looking up the rest from reference TRBV18 and TRBJ2-7 gives the full variable domain: NAGVMQNPRHLVRRRGQEARLRCSPMKGHSHVYWYRQLPEEGLKFMVYLQKENIIDESGMPKERFSAEFPKEGPSILRIQQVVRGDSAAYFCASSPSGQGLGEQYFGPGTRLTVT.

The V gene is TRBV19, the J gene TRBJ2-2, with 12 bases matching TRBD2. Germline V gives CDR1 LNHDA, CDR2 SQIVND (reference sequence). J gave up 5 bases and V 5 bases, and 6 bases lay outside the gene matches. The CDR3 runs 16 residues. The CDR3 coding sequence is TGTGCCAGTAGTTTAACAACTAGCGGGGGGACCGGGGAGCTGTTTTTT. Its protein is CASSLTTSGGTGELFF.

This chain uses TRBV12-3 or TRBV12-4 with TRBJ1-1; D gene unclear. The CDR3 extends over 13 amino acids. V shed 2 bases and J shed 1 base, with 5 bases lying between them. The CDR3 is CASSLRQNTEAFF. Written as DNA, the CDR3 is TGTGCCAGCAGTTTAAGACAGAACACTGAAGCTTTCTTT.

This clone was observed a handful of times. The J gene is TRBJ1-1, the V gene TRBV21-1; the table gives TRBD1 as D, unverified against the DNA. TRBV21-1 is a pseudogene locus. The CDR3 sequence is 19 residues long. The CDR3 here is CASSKVIRDRGPGDTEAFF. The CDR3 nucleotides are TGTGCCAGCAGCAAAGTGATTAGGGACAGGGGGCCTGGGGACACTGAAGCTTTCTTT.

The gene calls are TRBV24-1 and TRBJ2-3; 8 bases are a match to TRBD2. Trimming removed 4 bases from V and 4 bases from J; junction bases left unmatched: 6. The CDR3 contains 15 residues. CDR1 KGHDR and CDR2 SFDVKD come from the germline V gene. CDR3 residues: CATSEDSGSPDTQYF. In nucleotides, the CDR3 is TGTGCCACCAGTGAGGACAGCGGGAGCCCAGATACGCAGTATTTT.

This clone was seen a handful of times. The chain is built from TRBV6-1 and TRBJ1-5, with D hard to call. Germline-derived CDR1 and CDR2 are MNHNS and SASEGT. Trimming removed 1 base at V and 5 bases at J, with 18 bases between. The CDR3 sequence is 17 residues long. The DNA for the CDR3 is TGTGCCAGCAGTGAAGTGGACGGAACTACCTTTTATCAGCCCCAGCATTTT. Translated: CASSEVDGTTFYQPQHF.

V and J are TRBV7-2 and TRBJ2-2; D unresolved. This CDR3 is built from 14 residues. Trimming stripped 6 bases from V and 3 bases from J, with 11 bases between. Per the germline V gene, CDR1 is SGHTA and CDR2 is FQGNSA. The CDR3 DNA reads as TGTGCCAGCAGAACTCAGACGGACACCGGGGAGCTGTTTTTT. This sequence encodes CASRTQTDTGELFF.

CDR3 sequence: CASSRQPARIAFF. Here the CDR3 DNA reads TGTGCCAGCAGTCGACAGCCAGCGAGGATAGCTTTCTTT. The chain couples TRBV6-5 to TRBJ1-1; TRBD1 is a possible D gene (5 bases). Germline V gives CDR1 MNHEY, CDR2 SVGAGI. Trimming removed 5 bases at V and 10 bases at J, with 17 bases between. The length of the CDR3 is 13 residues.

This clone was seen a few times. V is TRBV7-2 and J is TRBJ2-2, with 9 bases fitting TRBD2. There are 16 residues in the CDR3. The germline V gene encodes CDR1 SGHTA and CDR2 FQGNSA. J was trimmed by 7 bases and V by 3 bases; bases with no gene match: 9. CDR3 sequence (DNA): TGTGCCAGCAGCTTTTCCGCTAGCGGGATTAACGGGGAGCTGTTTTTT. Translation: CASSFSASGINGELFF. Full variable domain (remainder filled in from reference TRBV7-2 and TRBJ2-2): GAGVSQSPSNKVTEKGKDVELRCDPISGHTALYWYRQSLGQGLEFLIYFQGNSAPDKSGLPSDRFSAERTGGSVSTLTIQRTQQEDSAVYLCASSFSASGINGELFFGEGSRLTVL.

The J gene is TRBJ1-6, the V gene TRBV18; 10 nucleotides agree with TRBD1. Germline V gives CDR1 KGHSH, CDR2 LQKENI. The CDR3 spans 14 residues. After removal of 3 bases from V and 7 bases from J, the junction contained 0 bases not matched to a gene. As DNA, the CDR3 is TGTGCCAGCTCACCGACAGGGGGCAATTCACCCCTCCACTTT. Protein: CASSPTGGNSPLHF.

This clone was counted only a few times. The V call is TRBV6-6, the J call TRBJ2-6; D uncertain. Germline loops: CDR1 MNHNY, CDR2 SVGAGI (reference sequence). The CDR3 length is 15 residues. V was pared by 7 bases and J by 0 bases, with 10 bases between. The CDR3 reads CASIDRPSGANVLTF. DNA for the CDR3: TGTGCCAGCATCGATAGACCCTCTGGGGCCAACGTCCTGACTTTC.

The chain is built from TRBV6-5 and TRBJ2-5; 7 bases are shared with TRBD2. Trimming at V came to 6 bases and at J to 4 bases, leaving 11 bases not matched to a gene. Per the germline V gene, CDR1 is MNHEY and CDR2 is SVGAGI. This CDR3 region has 15 residues. The CDR3 region is CASRQSGVSRETQYF. CDR3 bases: TGTGCCAGCAGGCAGAGCGGGGTGTCCCGAGAGACCCAGTACTTC.

V gene TRBV28 combines with J gene TRBJ1-1; maybe TRBD1 (6 bases). Germline V gene lookup returns CDR1 MDHEN and CDR2 SYDVKM. V was trimmed by 6 bases and J by 0 bases, leaving 8 bases between them. The length of the CDR3 is 13 residues. CDR3 nucleotide sequence: TGTGCCAGCAGGGACAGCTTGAACACTGAAGCTTTCTTT. Amino acid sequence: CASRDSLNTEAFF.

The V and J genes are TRBV7-2 and TRBJ1-5; D call uncertain. Germline values: CDR1 SGHTA, CDR2 FQGNSA. The ends were cut back, 1 base at V and 6 bases at J, with 7 bases in the middle. There are 13 residues in the CDR3. CDR3 coding DNA: TGTGCCAGCAGCTTAGGAGGGCTTCAGCCCCAGCATTTT. Translation: CASSLGGLQPQHF. The whole variable domain, remainder taken from reference TRBV7-2 and TRBJ1-5, is GAGVSQSPSNKVTEKGKDVELRCDPISGHTALYWYRQSLGQGLEFLIYFQGNSAPDKSGLPSDRFSAERTGGSVSTLTIQRTQQEDSAVYLCASSLGGLQPQHFGDGTRLSIL.

This clone was detected only a few times. The sample carries other DNA sequences with the same CDR3. The V call is TRBV9, the J call TRBJ2-5, with TRBD2 matching over 9 bases. J was trimmed by 4 bases and V by 3 bases; bases with no gene match: 4. The CDR3 has 14 amino acids. Germline loops: CDR1 SGDLS, CDR2 YYNGEE. CDR3 in DNA: TGTGCCAGCAGCGCCCCAGCGGGAGGAGAGACCCAGTACTTC. This sequence encodes CASSAPAGGETQYF.

This rearrangement joins TRBV5-4 to TRBJ1-3; 10 bases align to TRBD1. Germline assignment: CDR1 SGHNT and CDR2 YYREEE (reference sequence). CDR3 length equals 15 residues. The V and J ends lost 4 bases and 2 bases, in that order; junction bases with no gene match: 3. The CDR3 DNA reads TGTGCCAGCAGCCCCGGACAGGGGGCTGGAAACACCATATATTTT. It encodes CASSPGQGAGNTIYF.

Only one count was recorded for this clone. The gene calls are TRBV11-2 and TRBJ2-7; D remains ambiguous. The CDR3 runs to 15 residues. The germline CDR1 and CDR2 sequences are SGHAT and FQNNGV. V dropped 8 bases and J dropped 4 bases, with 21 bases sitting between them. CDR3 residues: CASGPYRASFYEQYF. As DNA, the CDR3 is TGTGCCAGCGGCCCCTACCGGGCCTCCTTTTACGAGCAGTACTTC.

The V gene is TRBV7-8, the J gene TRBJ1-2; D is unresolved. The CDR3 has 14 residues. V lost 5 bases to trimming and J lost 2 bases, with 12 bases between them. Per germline, CDR1 SGHVS and CDR2 FQNEAQ. As DNA, the CDR3 is TGTGCCAGCAGCCAGACGGACGGGAACTATGGCTACACCTTC. As protein: CASSQTDGNYGYTF.

The V call is TRBV6-6, the J call TRBJ2-1, with 8 positions matching TRBD1. J gave up 6 bases and V 4 bases, and 11 bases lay outside the gene matches. The germline V gene encodes CDR1 MNHNY and CDR2 SVGAGI (reference sequence). The CDR3 sequence is 16 residues long. This chain's CDR3 is CASSFTEDRVGNEQFF. CDR3 in DNA: TGTGCCAGCAGTTTTACAGAGGACAGGGTAGGCAATGAGCAGTTCTTC.

This chain uses TRBV18 with TRBJ1-2; D possibly corresponds to TRBD1 (5 bases). This CDR3 is built from 13 residues. Deletions cut 2 bases from V and 7 bases from J, with 11 bases between. The germline gives CDR1 KGHSH, CDR2 LQKENI. In DNA form, the CDR3 reads TGTGCCAGCTCACCAAACGGGCAGGGTGGCTACACCTTC. Translating gives CASSPNGQGGYTF.

The V and J genes are TRBV4-2 and TRBJ2-2, with D perhaps being TRBD1 or TRBD2 (6 bases each). This CDR3 spans 14 amino acids. Trimming left V 3 bases short and J 5 bases short, with 10 bases between. Germline lookup yields CDR1 LGHNA and CDR2 YNFKEQ. The CDR3 spells CASSQGGGTGELFF. In nucleotides, the CDR3 is TGTGCCAGCAGCCAGGGGGGCGGGACCGGGGAGCTGTTTTTT.

The DNA of the CDR3 is TGTGCCAGCAGCTTATACCTAGCGGGGGGGCGAGAGCAGTACTTC. Encoded protein: CASSLYLAGGREQYF. The rearrangement joins TRBV7-2 to TRBJ2-7; TRBD2 aligns across 12 bases. Germline CDR1 is SGHTA and CDR2 is FQGNSA. The CDR3 consists of 15 residues. After removal of 2 bases from V and 7 bases from J, the junction contained 6 bases not matched to a gene.

V and J are TRBV7-9 and TRBJ2-7; 7 nucleotides match TRBD2. The V and J ends lost 1 base and 0 bases, in that order; junction bases with no gene match: 0. Germline-derived CDR1 and CDR2 are SEHNR and FQNEAQ (reference sequence). The CDR3 runs to 14 residues. The DNA of the CDR3 is TGTGCCAGCAGCTTAGGCGGGGGCTCCTACGAGCAGTACTTC. Translation: CASSLGGGSYEQYF.

The V and J genes are TRBV7-8 and TRBJ1-3; D gene unclear. The CDR3 loop spans 17 amino acids. Germline V gene data show CDR1 as SGHVS and CDR2 as FQNEAQ. Deletions cut 7 bases from V and 0 bases from J, with 19 bases between. CDR3 nucleotides: TGTGCCAGCACCAGAAGGCGCCCACCTTACTCTGGAAACACCATATATTTT. Its protein is CASTRRRPPYSGNTIYF.